This T cell receptor beta chain was profiled in a study of T cell changes during pregnancy in multiple sclerosis. Germline CDR1 and CDR2: SEHNR and FQNEAQ (reference sequence). Trimming cost V 1 base and J 5 bases, with 8 bases left between them. The CDR3 is made up of 14 amino acids. TCRdb's table, derived via immunoSEQ multiplex PCR, lists solely in-frame clones and lacks some. Among 50,000 to 60,000 clones, about 90% were seen once, and the ten largest hold 0.58%. The chain employs TRBV7-9 and TRBJ1-4, with D uncertain. Specimen: CD4+ T cells from peripheral blood mononuclear cells, collected in the first trimester of pregnancy. This clonotype was obtained from a female donor with multiple sclerosis, enrolled in a pregnancy study. The CDR3 DNA is TGTGCCAGCAGCTTAGAGAGAGGGAATGAAAAACTGTTTTTT. Amino acid sequence: CASSLERGNEKLFF.